The 32 T cell receptor beta chains below come from one sample, sequenced in a study of T-cell memory formation after mild COVID-19. TCRdb re-called the 5' RACE reads through MiXCR, storing one row per CDR3 protein. Of more than 250,000 distinct CDR3 sequences in the sample, about 16% were seen once. The sequencing sample was made of PBMCs or a T cell subset sorted from them (not recorded which). These receptors were taken from a man between 18 and 35 years old who had mild COVID-19 (a few samples of this study predate the infection). Cell type and time point are not known.

The sample holds many counts of this clonotype. The chain recombines TRBV12-3 or TRBV12-4 with TRBJ2-2, with unresolved D. This CDR3 spans 12 amino acids. With 5 bases removed from V and 4 bases from J, the gap between germline ends came to 5 bases. The CDR3 sequence is CASSRSTGELFF. The DNA for the CDR3 is TGTGCCAGCAGTCGATCCACCGGGGAGCTGTTTTTT.

The chain is built from TRBV4-1 and TRBJ1-5; D is undetermined. The CDR3 contains 14 residues. Germline V gene data show CDR1 as MGHRA and CDR2 as YSYEKL. Trimming cost V 0 bases and J 1 base, with 4 bases left between them. This CDR3 is CASSQDPSNQPQHF. The CDR3 DNA sequence: TGCGCCAGCAGCCAAGATCCCAGCAATCAGCCCCAGCATTTT.

This clonotype was detected a few times. J is TRBJ2-4 and V is TRBV4-3; D not certain. Trimming took off 1 base at V and 9 bases at J, with 13 bases between the two ends. The germline CDR1 and CDR2 sequences are LGHNA and YSLEER. The CDR3 is 14 residues long. The CDR3 sequence is CASSQGVGPSIQYF. For the CDR3, the DNA is TGCGCCAGCAGCCAAGGGGTGGGTCCGAGCATTCAGTACTTC.

This chain connects TRBV4-1 to TRBJ1-1; D is possibly TRBD1 (6 bases). V was pared by 4 bases and J by 2 bases, with 20 bases between. Germline V gene sequence: CDR1 MGHRA, CDR2 YSYEKL. The CDR3 has 17 residues. This CDR3 reads CASSLKEGQGANTEAFF. Written as DNA, the CDR3 is TGCGCCAGCAGCCTTAAGGAGGGACAAGGAGCCAACACTGAAGCTTTCTTT.

This chain joins TRBV4-1 and TRBJ2-3; TRBD2 matches at 8 bases. The length of the CDR3 is 13 residues. V shed 5 bases and J 13 bases; nucleotides not matched to a gene: 11. Germline CDR1 and CDR2: MGHRA and YSYEKL. The CDR3 bases are TGCGCCAGCAGCTCCCCCTCTAGCGGGCATAAGTATTTT. It translates to CASSSPSSGHKYF.

This chain uses TRBV7-9 with TRBJ2-3; 9 nucleotides match TRBD1. In germline, CDR1 is SEHNR, CDR2 FQNEAQ (reference sequence). V gave up 4 bases and J gave up 3 bases; unmatched junction bases: 14. The CDR3 covers 18 residues. CDR3 in amino acids: CASSSLIADRGSTDTQYF. In nucleotides, the CDR3 is TGTGCCAGCAGCTCTCTTATAGCGGACAGGGGTTCGACAGATACGCAGTATTTT.

The table lists this clonotype with many counts. The genes are TRBV7-2 and TRBJ2-2; 10 bases map to TRBD2. Germline V lookup: CDR1 SGHTA, CDR2 FQGNSA. V was pared by 1 base and J by 7 bases, with 15 bases of the junction left unmatched. The CDR3 is 19 residues long. The CDR3 nucleotides read TGTGCCAGCAGCTTAGAAGCCCTTCGTGGACTAGCGGTTCACGGGGAGCTGTTTTTT. It yields the protein CASSLEALRGLAVHGELFF.

This clonotype has a handful of counts. This chain joins TRBV4-1 and TRBJ2-7; a possible D gene is TRBD1 (7 bases). The CDR3 contains 16 residues. The V gene lost 6 bases and the J gene lost 3 bases, with 21 bases spanning the gap. Per the germline V gene, CDR1 is MGHRA and CDR2 is YSYEKL. The CDR3, as DNA: TGCGCCAGCAGTCTCGACAGGGCCTCGGGAGTCTACGAGCAGTACTTC. Amino acids: CASSLDRASGVYEQYF.

This clonotype has a handful of counts. This rearrangement joins TRBV12-3 or TRBV12-4 to TRBJ2-3; no clear D. Trimming cost V 1 base and J 10 bases, with 18 bases left between them. There are 15 residues in the CDR3. CDR3 sequence: CASSLGTLLDIPQYF. CDR3 bases: TGTGCCAGCAGTTTAGGTACTCTCTTGGATATACCGCAGTATTTT.

This clonotype has a count of ten or more. This rearrangement joins TRBV4-2 to TRBJ2-1; weak D call: TRBD1 (7 bases). Germline CDR1 reads LGHNA; CDR2 reads YNFKEQ. With 1 base removed from V and 7 bases from J, the gap between germline ends came to 14 bases. CDR3 size: 15 residues. CDR3 loop: CASSQVGQGGNEQFF. DNA for the CDR3: TGTGCCAGCAGCCAAGTCGGGCAGGGGGGAAATGAGCAGTTCTTC.

This clonotype was counted a few times. This chain links TRBV12-3 or TRBV12-4 with TRBJ2-3, with D maybe TRBD1 (5 bases). The CDR3 sequence is 13 residues long. The V end was cut by 8 bases, the J end by 0 bases, with 9 bases between. Written as DNA, the CDR3 is TGTGCCAGCCGGAGACAGAGCACAGATACGCAGTATTTT. Its translation: CASRRQSTDTQYF.

The V and J genes are TRBV6-2 or TRBV6-3 and TRBJ1-1, with 8 bases identical to TRBD1. The V segment lost 8 bases and the J segment 3 bases; nucleotides outside the gene matches: 5. This CDR3 comprises 13 residues. From germline, CDR1 is MNHEY and CDR2 SVGEGT. The CDR3 sequence is CASGQGLYTEAFF. CDR3 nucleotide sequence: TGTGCCAGCGGACAGGGTCTATACACTGAAGCTTTCTTT.

The chain couples TRBV4-1 to TRBJ1-1, with TRBD1 matching over 12 bases. This CDR3 contains 20 residues. Looked up from germline, CDR1 is MGHRA and CDR2 is YSYEKL. V lost 5 bases and J lost 4; bases outside the gene matches: 20. The CDR3 DNA sequence: TGCGCCAGCAGCACCCGGGACAGGGGGCGCGGAGAAAAATTCGGCACTGAAGCTTTCTTT. Amino acid sequence: CASSTRDRGRGEKFGTEAFF.

This clonotype was counted ten times or more. This chain uses TRBV5-1 with TRBJ1-1; D call uncertain. The germline V gene encodes CDR1 SGHRS and CDR2 YFSETQ. The length of the CDR3 is 13 residues. Trimming left V 6 bases short and J 1 base short, with 10 bases between. CDR3 sequence (DNA): TGCGCCAGCAAGGCCCTGGGGAACACTGAAGCTTTCTTT. As protein: CASKALGNTEAFF.

The V gene is TRBV4-3, the J gene TRBJ2-5; 7 positions match TRBD1. The CDR3 totals 14 residues. V shed 1 base and J 4 bases; nucleotides not matched to a gene: 3. Germline lookup yields CDR1 LGHNA and CDR2 YSLEER. The CDR3 DNA reads as TGCGCCAGCAGCCAAGGATACAGGGGAGAGACCCAGTACTTC. It specifies CASSQGYRGETQYF.

This clonotype was detected a few times. This sequence joins TRBV28 and TRBJ2-7, with TRBD2 identical over 7 bases. Germline lookup yields CDR1 MDHEN and CDR2 SYDVKM. V lost 3 bases to trimming and J lost 5 bases; unmatched junction nucleotides: 4. The CDR3 loop spans 13 amino acids. The CDR3 nucleotides are TGTGCCAGCAGTTTTGGAGGGAGGGACGAGCAGTACGTC. This gives the protein CASSFGGRDEQYV.

The chain is built from TRBV24-1 and TRBJ2-7; 10 bases line up with TRBD1. The length of the CDR3 is 15 residues. The germline gives CDR1 KGHDR, CDR2 SFDVKD. This CDR3 reads CAPSEPGQGPGEQYV. The CDR3 DNA reads TGTGCCCCCAGTGAACCGGGACAGGGGCCCGGCGAGCAGTACGTC.

The chain combines TRBV20-1 with TRBJ2-3; 9 bases agree with TRBD2. The germline V gene has CDR1 DFQATT and CDR2 SNEGSKA (reference sequence). V lost 4 bases to trimming and J lost 3 bases; unmatched junction nucleotides: 8. The CDR3 runs 15 residues. CDR3 loop: CSAKFGGGGTDTQYF. The CDR3 DNA sequence: TGCAGTGCTAAGTTTGGCGGGGGGGGTACAGATACGCAGTATTTT.

This clonotype was observed a handful of times. The J gene is TRBJ2-3, the V gene TRBV10-3; D is tentatively TRBD1 or TRBD2 (5 bases each). CDR3 length: 16 amino acids. V lost 3 bases, J lost 0 bases, and 13 bases lay in between. Germline-derived CDR1 and CDR2 are ENHRY and SYGVKD. The CDR3 sequence is CAISEEEDTSTDTQYF. The CDR3 DNA reads as TGTGCCATCAGTGAAGAGGAGGACACCAGCACAGATACGCAGTATTTT.

This clonotype was detected only a few times. CDR3 protein: CASSLEGRDTEAFF. The CDR3 DNA reads TGCGCCAGCAGCTTGGAGGGCAGGGACACTGAAGCTTTCTTT. The gene calls are TRBV5-1 and TRBJ1-1, with TRBD1 as a possible D gene (5 bases). V was cut by 0 bases and J by 3 bases, with 9 bases left in between. Germline loops: CDR1 SGHRS, CDR2 YFSETQ. This CDR3 region has 14 residues.

This sequence joins TRBV19 and TRBJ1-6; no definite D call. Germline CDR1 and CDR2: LNHDA and SQIVND (reference sequence). Trimming cost V 7 bases and J 7 bases, with 11 bases left between them. The length of the CDR3 is 13 residues. In DNA form, the CDR3 reads TGTGCCAGTACGGTATGGGGAAATTCACCCCTCCACTTT. Protein: CASTVWGNSPLHF. The full variable domain, rest sourced from reference TRBV19 and TRBJ1-6, is DGGITQSPKYLFRKEGQNVTLSCEQNLNHDAMYWYRQDPGQGLRLIYYSQIVNDFQKGDIAEGYSVSREKKESFPLTVTSAQKNPTAFYLCASTVWGNSPLHFGNGTRLTVT.

The DNA for the CDR3 is TGTGCCAGCAGCCAGCTAGGGGTTCTCTATGGCTACACCTTC. Protein: CASSQLGVLYGYTF. The chain recombines TRBV3-1 with TRBJ1-2; D perhaps matches TRBD1 (5 bases). This CDR3 comprises 14 residues. CDR1 is LGHDT, CDR2 YNNKEL, per germline (reference sequence). Trimming cost V 3 bases and J 4 bases, with 12 bases left between them.

This clonotype was found a few times. This chain connects TRBV24-1 to TRBJ2-5; D may be TRBD1 or TRBD2 (5 bases each). The germline CDR1 and CDR2 sequences are KGHDR and SFDVKD. The CDR3 extends over 14 amino acids. Trimming took 3 bases from V and 4 from J, leaving 11 bases between them. CDR3 in amino acids: CATSDTGTVETQYF. DNA of the CDR3: TGTGCCACCAGTGATACCGGGACCGTAGAGACCCAGTACTTC.

This clonotype has a count of ten or more. The chain is built from TRBV23-1 and TRBJ2-1, with TRBD1 matching 7 bases. TRBV23-1 counts as an open reading frame of uncertain function. This CDR3 spans 14 amino acids. V trimming: 8 bases; J trimming: 4 bases; junction bases outside the gene matches: 8. This CDR3 is CASPGTALYNEQFF. As DNA, the CDR3 is TGCGCCAGCCCCGGGACAGCTTTATACAATGAGCAGTTCTTC.

The table lists this clonotype with a few counts. This chain connects TRBV29-1 to TRBJ2-1; D remains ambiguous. Looked up from germline, CDR1 is SQVTM and CDR2 is ANQGSEA. The CDR3 is 11 amino acids. CDR3 protein: CGWDSYNEQFF. The CDR3 DNA follows: TGCGGCTGGGACTCCTACAATGAGCAGTTCTTC.

A few counts support this clonotype. The chain combines TRBV29-1 with TRBJ2-7; 7 bases agree with TRBD1. This CDR3 region has 15 residues. CDR1 is SQVTM and CDR2 is ANQGSEA in the germline V gene. V was clipped by 1 base and J by 0 bases; unmatched bases: 6. CDR3 nucleotide sequence: TGCAGCGTTGAAGGTATGACAGGGAGCTCCTACGAGCAGTACTTC. Protein sequence: CSVEGMTGSSYEQYF.

This clonotype has just a few counts. The rearrangement links TRBV29-1 to TRBJ1-1, with 7 bases that match TRBD1. With 6 bases clipped from V and 8 bases from J, the junction kept 9 bases outside the gene matches. CDR1 is SQVTM, CDR2 ANQGSEA, per germline. This CDR3 comprises 12 residues. CDR3 sequence reads: CSVAEGAGEAFF. The CDR3 DNA reads TGCAGCGTCGCGGAGGGGGCAGGAGAAGCTTTCTTT.

The genes are TRBV12-3 or TRBV12-4 and TRBJ2-3; 13 bases agree with TRBD2. V was clipped by 5 bases and J by 10 bases; unmatched bases: 3. There are 13 residues in the CDR3. In DNA form, the CDR3 reads TGTGCCAGCAGTCGGACTAGCGGGGGCCCGCAGTATTTT. Its translation: CASSRTSGGPQYF.

This clonotype showed up just a few times. The gene calls are TRBV5-1 and TRBJ2-7; D call uncertain. V shed 0 bases and J shed 1 base, with 11 bases lying between them. The germline gives CDR1 SGHRS, CDR2 YFSETQ. The CDR3 has 15 residues. The CDR3 protein is CASSLVYRASYEQYF. The CDR3 region has the DNA TGCGCCAGCAGCTTGGTGTACAGAGCGTCCTACGAGCAGTACTTC.

This clonotype was counted between two and nine times. This rearrangement joins TRBV15 to TRBJ1-2, with D uncertain. Trimming pared 1 base from V and 4 bases from J, leaving 19 bases between. Germline-derived CDR1 and CDR2 are LNHNV and YYDKDF (reference sequence). This CDR3 has 17 residues. DNA of the CDR3: TGTGCCACCAGCAGAGGGACGGGATCCAACTTGATCTATGGCTACACCTTC. Its translation is CATSRGTGSNLIYGYTF.

This clonotype was counted only a few times. The J gene is TRBJ1-5, the V gene TRBV18, with D hard to call. The CDR3 contains 12 residues. V dropped 3 bases and J dropped 3 bases, with 3 bases sitting between them. Germline V lookup: CDR1 KGHSH, CDR2 LQKENI. CDR3 in amino acids: CASSPVNQPQHF. In DNA form, the CDR3 reads TGTGCCAGCTCACCCGTCAATCAGCCCCAGCATTTT.

This clonotype was seen only a few times. The rearrangement uses TRBV10-3 and TRBJ2-5; D call uncertain. Germline CDR1 ENHRY, CDR2 SYGVKD. The CDR3 covers 14 residues. Trimming took 0 bases from V and 1 from J, leaving 6 bases between them. CDR3 sequence (DNA): TGTGCCATCAGTGAGTCTGGGCTCCAAGAGACCCAGTACTTC. The encoded protein is CAISESGLQETQYF.